The 24 T cell receptor beta chains in this list originate from one sample, sequenced in a study of blood T cell repertoires in COVID-19. Generated by immunoSEQ multiplex PCR, the TCRdb table keeps only in-frame clones and is missing some. The sample records more than 110,000 clones, about three quarters being singletons. The sequenced sample consisted of peripheral blood. Source of these receptors: a woman of 80 years or more with active or convalescent COVID-19.

The chain employs TRBV28 and TRBJ1-6, with D possibly matching TRBD1 (5 bases). From germline, CDR1 is MDHEN and CDR2 SYDVKM. The V end lost 4 bases, the J end lost 6 bases, and 16 bases lay between the germline ends. This CDR3 has 16 residues. DNA of the CDR3: TGTGCCAGCAGTTCCGGCTTTTGGGGGGGTAATTCACCCCTCCACTTT. Its protein product is CASSSGFWGGNSPLHF. The full variable domain, its missing parts supplied by reference TRBV28 and TRBJ1-6, is DVKVTQSSRYLVKRTGEKVFLECVQDMDHENMFWYRQDPGLGLRLIYFSYDVKMKEKGDIPEGYSVSREKKERFSLILESASTNQTSMYLCASSSGFWGGNSPLHFGNGTRLTVT.

The chain joins TRBV14 to TRBJ1-1, with a tentative D call TRBD1 (5 bases). Between the trimmed V and J ends, which lost 1 base and 6 bases, there was a span of 6 bases. CDR1 and CDR2 from the germline V gene are SGHDN and FVKESK. The CDR3 has 12 amino acids. The CDR3 loop is CASSQAGSEAFF. CDR3 in DNA: TGTGCCAGCAGCCAAGCAGGGTCTGAAGCTTTCTTT. Drawing the rest from reference TRBV14 and TRBJ1-1, the complete variable domain is EAGVTQFPSHSVIEKGQTVTLRCDPISGHDNLYWYRRVMGKEIKFLLHFVKESKQDESGMPNNRFLAERTGGTYSTLKVQPAELEDSGVYFCASSQAGSEAFFGQGTRLTVV.

This sequence joins TRBV7-6 and TRBJ1-4; tentatively, D is TRBD1 (6 bases). V shed 6 bases and J shed 7 bases, with 18 bases lying between them. This CDR3 contains 15 residues. In germline, CDR1 is SGHVS, CDR2 FNYEAQ. This chain's CDR3 is CASSRGGATGEKLFF. DNA for the CDR3: TGTGCCAGCAGTCGAGGGGGTGCTACCGGTGAAAAACTGTTTTTT.

The table lists this clone with a count of one. This rearrangement joins TRBV9 to TRBJ2-1; 9 bases align to TRBD1. Germline values: CDR1 SGDLS, CDR2 YYNGEE. With V trimmed by 6 bases and J by 1 base, 5 bases remained unmatched. The CDR3 is 15 residues long. CDR3 amino acids: CASNADRGSYNEQFF. The CDR3 DNA sequence: TGTGCCAGCAACGCAGACAGGGGGTCCTACAATGAGCAGTTCTTC.

This chain connects TRBV11-2 to TRBJ1-6, with D perhaps TRBD1 (5 bases). Germline V gene sequence: CDR1 SGHAT, CDR2 FQNNGV. The CDR3 contains 13 residues. V was shortened by 5 bases and J by 7 bases, with 9 bases between the two germline ends. This CDR3 is CASSDRTNSPLHF. CDR3 sequence (DNA): TGTGCCAGCAGCGACAGAACCAATTCACCCCTCCACTTT.

This clone was seen once. The chain combines TRBV3-1 (or the pseudogene TRBV3-2) with TRBJ2-1; 8 nucleotides agree with TRBD2. Germline V gene lookup returns CDR1 LGHDT and CDR2 YNNKEL (reference sequence). The CDR3 length is 15 residues. With 0 bases clipped from V and 8 bases from J, the junction kept 6 bases outside the gene matches. CDR3 region: CASSQDWRGVDEQFF. The CDR3 DNA sequence: TGTGCCAGCAGCCAAGATTGGCGGGGGGTTGATGAGCAGTTCTTC.

V is TRBV18 and J is TRBJ2-7; 8 bases line up with TRBD1. Germline assignment: CDR1 KGHSH and CDR2 LQKENI. The CDR3 is 14 residues long. The V gene end was trimmed by 3 bases and the J gene end by 5 bases; junction bases not matched to a gene: 6. The CDR3 coding sequence is TGTGCCAGCTCACCCGCAGGGGGCTGGGACGAGCAGTACTTC. Translation: CASSPAGGWDEQYF. The full variable domain, with the rest looked up from reference TRBV18 and TRBJ2-7, is NAGVMQNPRHLVRRRGQEARLRCSPMKGHSHVYWYRQLPEEGLKFMVYLQKENIIDESGMPKERFSAEFPKEGPSILRIQQVVRGDSAAYFCASSPAGGWDEQYFGPGTRLTVT.

The V call is TRBV5-1, the J call TRBJ1-4, with 9 bases identical to TRBD1. The CDR3 contains 17 residues. Germline trimming cut 0 bases from V and 5 bases from J; bases unmatched to any gene: 8. Germline assignment: CDR1 SGHRS and CDR2 YFSETQ. The CDR3: CASSLEPGQGENEKLFF. As DNA, the CDR3 is TGCGCCAGCAGCTTGGAACCGGGACAGGGTGAAAATGAAAAACTGTTTTTT.

V gene TRBV19 combines with J gene TRBJ1-1; D is unresolved. Germline assignment: CDR1 LNHDA and CDR2 SQIVND (reference sequence). The CDR3 is 15 amino acids. Trimming pared 6 bases from V and 1 base from J, leaving 15 bases between. For the CDR3, the DNA is TGTGCCAGTAGGGAAAAAACGCGGGCGAACACTGAAGCTTTCTTT. This codes for CASREKTRANTEAFF.

J is TRBJ1-6 and V is TRBV7-3, with D unclear. Germline CDR1 is SGHTA and CDR2 is FQGTGA. The CDR3 loop spans 14 amino acids. V dropped 5 bases and J dropped 3 bases, with 8 bases sitting between them. In DNA form, the CDR3 reads TGTGCCAGCAGCCTAGGCAGCTATAATTCACCCCTCCACTTT. Protein sequence: CASSLGSYNSPLHF.

This clone was detected only once. The chain's CDR3 is CASSLLQGGYEQYF. In DNA form, the CDR3 reads TGCGCCAGCAGCCTTCTCCAGGGGGGCTACGAGCAGTACTTC. The V call is TRBV4-1, the J call TRBJ2-7, with a possible D match to TRBD1 (7 bases). V dropped 4 bases and J dropped 3 bases, with 13 bases sitting between them. The germline gives CDR1 MGHRA, CDR2 YSYEKL. The CDR3 has 14 residues.

V and J are TRBV7-6 and TRBJ2-3; TRBD2 might be the D (7 bases). CDR1 is SGHVS and CDR2 is FNYEAQ in the germline V gene. The CDR3 runs to 16 residues. Trimming pared 1 base from V and 3 bases from J, leaving 14 bases between. CDR3 region: CASSLEGGARTDTQYF. The CDR3 region has the DNA TGTGCCAGCAGCTTAGAAGGGGGGGCCCGGACAGATACGCAGTATTTT.

The chain uses TRBV9 and TRBJ2-7, with 9 positions matching TRBD1. V gave up 3 bases and J gave up 2 bases; unmatched junction bases: 9. CDR3 size: 16 residues. From germline, CDR1 is SGDLS and CDR2 YYNGEE. This chain's CDR3 is CASSEGFGQGTYEQYF. In nucleotides, the CDR3 is TGTGCCAGCAGCGAGGGGTTCGGACAGGGGACCTACGAGCAGTACTTC.

V is TRBV6-4 and J is TRBJ1-1, with 9 bases aligning to TRBD1. Germline-derived CDR1 and CDR2 are MRHNA and SNTAGT. V trimming: 10 bases; J trimming: 2 bases; junction bases outside the gene matches: 5. The CDR3 is 13 residues long. The CDR3 here is CATRTGANTEAFF. In DNA, the CDR3 is TGTGCCACACGGACAGGGGCCAACACTGAAGCTTTCTTT.

This clone turned up a few times. This chain links TRBV18 with TRBJ1-1; D possibly corresponds to TRBD1 (5 bases). Germline-derived CDR1 and CDR2 are KGHSH and LQKENI. V shed 5 bases and J shed 1 base, with 11 bases lying between them. The CDR3 consists of 14 residues. DNA of the CDR3: TGTGCCAGCTCATTTCAGGGTACGAACACTGAAGCTTTCTTT. Its protein product is CASSFQGTNTEAFF.

J is TRBJ1-2 and V is TRBV27; D unresolved. V was clipped by 5 bases and J by 3 bases, with 13 bases between them. The CDR3 runs 14 residues. The germline CDR1 and CDR2 sequences are MNHEY and SMNVEV (reference sequence). The CDR3 loop is CASSPAGSHYGYTF. The CDR3 region has the DNA TGTGCCAGCAGTCCCGCCGGGTCCCACTATGGCTACACCTTC.

The chain combines TRBV13 with TRBJ2-7, with D possibly being TRBD1 (6 bases). V was clipped by 5 bases and J by 0 bases, with 17 bases between them. The CDR3 runs 16 residues. Per germline, CDR1 PRHDT and CDR2 FYEKMQ (reference sequence). The CDR3 region is CASSPPLGQSSYEQYF. The CDR3 DNA reads as TGTGCCAGCAGCCCCCCTCTCGGACAGAGCTCCTACGAGCAGTACTTC.

J is TRBJ1-2 and V is TRBV27; maybe TRBD1 (6 bases). This CDR3 has 15 residues. V was shortened by 4 bases and J by 0 bases, with 12 bases between the two germline ends. Per germline, CDR1 MNHEY and CDR2 SMNVEV (reference sequence). The CDR3 DNA is TGTGCCAGCAGTTCCAGGACAGCAGCTAACTATGGCTACACCTTC. It codes for CASSSRTAANYGYTF.

V and J are TRBV7-8 and TRBJ1-5, with unresolved D. Germline loops: CDR1 SGHVS, CDR2 FQNEAQ. The CDR3 extends over 13 amino acids. The V end was cut by 2 bases, the J end by 5 bases, with 7 bases between. The CDR3 DNA follows: TGTGCCAGCAGCTTATTTACAGATCAGCCCCAGCATTTT. It translates to CASSLFTDQPQHF.

The chain couples TRBV6-6 to TRBJ2-5, with D tentatively TRBD2 (6 bases). The V end was cut by 4 bases, the J end by 6 bases, with 12 bases between. The CDR3 covers 13 residues. Germline V gene lookup returns CDR1 MNHNY and CDR2 SVGAGI (reference sequence). CDR3 nucleotide sequence: TGTGCCAGCAGTTTTAGCGGACAACAGACCCAGTACTTC. It yields the protein CASSFSGQQTQYF.

The chain combines TRBV5-1 with TRBJ2-6; possible D gene TRBD1, 6 bases. The CDR3 covers 15 residues. Germline CDR1 reads SGHRS; CDR2 reads YFSETQ. Trimming pared 3 bases from V and 2 bases from J, leaving 9 bases between. As DNA, the CDR3 is TGCGCCAGCAGCTATCCAGGGGCTGGGGCCAACGTCCTGACTTTC. Protein: CASSYPGAGANVLTF. Drawing the rest from reference TRBV5-1 and TRBJ2-6, the complete variable domain is KAGVTQTPRYLIKTRGQQVTLSCSPISGHRSVSWYQQTPGQGLQFLFEYFSETQRNKGNFPGRFSGRQFSNSRSEMNVSTLELGDSALYLCASSYPGAGANVLTFGAGSRLTVL.

The CDR3 bases are TGTGCCAGCAGTTCGAAAGGACTCTATGGCTACACCTTC. The encoded protein is CASSSKGLYGYTF. This chain uses TRBV12-3 or TRBV12-4 with TRBJ1-2; D is uncertain. V shed 4 bases and J shed 4 bases, with 10 bases lying between them. CDR3 length: 13 amino acids.

This clone was seen a handful of times. The V gene is TRBV19, the J gene TRBJ1-5, with D hard to call. Trimming took off 5 bases at V and 11 bases at J, with 25 bases between the two ends. Germline-derived CDR1 and CDR2 are LNHDA and SQIVND (reference sequence). The CDR3 spans 16 residues. CDR3 region: CASSATLLDAGGTQHF. DNA for the CDR3: TGTGCCAGTAGTGCAACACTCCTGGACGCAGGAGGGACCCAGCATTTT.

J is TRBJ1-4 and V is TRBV19, with D perhaps TRBD1 (6 bases). V was cut by 5 bases and J by 7 bases, with 14 bases left in between. Per germline, CDR1 LNHDA and CDR2 SQIVND (reference sequence). This CDR3 comprises 14 residues. The CDR3 coding sequence is TGTGCCAGTAGTGTGGGGGCCTTGGGTGAAAAACTGTTTTTT. This translates into CASSVGALGEKLFF.